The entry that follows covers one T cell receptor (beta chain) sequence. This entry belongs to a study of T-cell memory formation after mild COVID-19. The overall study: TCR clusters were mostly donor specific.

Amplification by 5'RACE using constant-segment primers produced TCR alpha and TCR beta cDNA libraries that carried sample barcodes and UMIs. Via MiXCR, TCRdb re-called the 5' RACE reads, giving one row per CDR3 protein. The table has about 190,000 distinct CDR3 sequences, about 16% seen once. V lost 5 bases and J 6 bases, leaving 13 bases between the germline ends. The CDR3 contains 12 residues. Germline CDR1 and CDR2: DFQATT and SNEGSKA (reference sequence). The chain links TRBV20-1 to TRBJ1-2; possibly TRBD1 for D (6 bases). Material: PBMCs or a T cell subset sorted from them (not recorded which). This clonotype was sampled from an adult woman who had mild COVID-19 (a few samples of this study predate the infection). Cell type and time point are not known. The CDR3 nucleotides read TGCAGTGCTTACAGGGTGTCTCATGGCTACACCTTC. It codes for CSAYRVSHGYTF.